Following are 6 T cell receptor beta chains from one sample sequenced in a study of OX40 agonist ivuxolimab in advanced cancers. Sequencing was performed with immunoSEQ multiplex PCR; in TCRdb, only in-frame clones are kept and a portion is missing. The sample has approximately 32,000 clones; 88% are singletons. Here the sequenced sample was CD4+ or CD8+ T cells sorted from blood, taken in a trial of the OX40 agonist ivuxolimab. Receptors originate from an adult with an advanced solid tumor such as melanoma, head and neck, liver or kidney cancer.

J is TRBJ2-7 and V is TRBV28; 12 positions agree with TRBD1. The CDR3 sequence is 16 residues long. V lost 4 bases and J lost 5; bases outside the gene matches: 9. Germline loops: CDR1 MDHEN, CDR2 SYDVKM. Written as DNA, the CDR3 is TGTGCCAGCAGTTCCCCCGGGACAGGGGGCTTGGACGAGCAGTACTTC. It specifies CASSSPGTGGLDEQYF.

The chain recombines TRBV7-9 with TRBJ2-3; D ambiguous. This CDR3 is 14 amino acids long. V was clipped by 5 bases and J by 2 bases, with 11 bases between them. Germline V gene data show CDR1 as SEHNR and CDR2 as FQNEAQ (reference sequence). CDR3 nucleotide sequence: TGTGCCAGCAGCAGCCCGACGGTCACAGATACGCAGTATTTT. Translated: CASSSPTVTDTQYF.

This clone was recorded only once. The CDR3, as DNA: TGCGCCAGCAGCCAAGTACACCCATGGGAGACCCAGTACTTC. Translating it yields CASSQVHPWETQYF. V and J are TRBV4-3 and TRBJ2-5; D gene uncertain. The CDR3 sequence is 14 residues long. Trimming cost V 1 base and J 5 bases, with 11 bases left between them. Germline CDR1 reads LGHNA; CDR2 reads YSLEER.

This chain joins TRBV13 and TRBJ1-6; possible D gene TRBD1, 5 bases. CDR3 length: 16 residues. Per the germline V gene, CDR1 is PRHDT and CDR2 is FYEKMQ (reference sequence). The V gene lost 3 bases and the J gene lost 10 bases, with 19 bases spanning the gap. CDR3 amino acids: CASSLGVRHSNSPLHF. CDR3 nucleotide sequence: TGTGCCAGCAGCTTGGGGGTACGCCACTCCAACTCACCCCTCCACTTT.

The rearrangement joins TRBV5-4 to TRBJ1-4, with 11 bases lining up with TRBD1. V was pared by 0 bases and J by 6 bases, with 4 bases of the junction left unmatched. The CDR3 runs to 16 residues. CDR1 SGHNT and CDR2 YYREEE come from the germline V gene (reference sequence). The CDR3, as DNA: TGTGCCAGCAGCTTGGCACCGGGACAGGGGGATGAAAAACTGTTTTTT. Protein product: CASSLAPGQGDEKLFF.

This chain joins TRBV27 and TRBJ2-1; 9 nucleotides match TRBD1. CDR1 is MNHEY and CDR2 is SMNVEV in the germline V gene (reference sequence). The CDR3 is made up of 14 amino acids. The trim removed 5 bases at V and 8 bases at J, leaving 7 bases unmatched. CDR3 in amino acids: CASSPGQGVYEQFF. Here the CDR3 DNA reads TGTGCCAGCAGTCCGGGACAGGGTGTCTATGAGCAGTTCTTC.